This T cell receptor (beta chain) is from a study of T cells in women clearing cervical HPV infection. About the study: Controls were women whose single incident HPV16 infection cleared within 12 months without precancer or cancer. Cases' blood sampling followed lesion detection by median approximately 150 days (90 to 200).

Germline V CDR1 and CDR2: LNHDA, SQIVND (reference sequence). The germline V and J ends were trimmed by 1 base and 2 bases, with 9 bases remaining between them. The CDR3 spans 14 residues. All donors had a single incident cervical HPV16 infection, not prevalent. Turning to this clone: The read falls 3 residues short of the CDR3 end, and the missing part is taken from the germline J gene.

immunoSEQ multiplex PCR used an average of roughly 1,300 ng genomic DNA. Using immunoSEQ multiplex PCR, the repertoire was profiled, and TCRdb retains in-frame clones only, with some absent. The repertoire table contains more than 40,000 clones. The TCR originated in a woman aged 18 to 75 with a cervical HPV16 infection that either progressed to CIN3+ or cleared (not recorded which). The rearrangement uses TRBV19 and TRBJ2-7; D not resolved. Sequencing was carried out using blood buffy coat. The CDR3 is CASSIVPGPYEQYF. Partial CDR3 DNA: TGTGCCAGTAGTATAGTACCGGGTCCCTACGAG.